These T cell receptor beta chains were read from a single sample in a study of shared clonotypes between healthy human individuals. Libraries were prepared by immunoSEQ multiplex PCR; TCRdb keeps only in-frame clonotypes and omits some of them. The sample gives fewer than 400,000 clones, approximately 74% of which show up once; 9% to 12% is in the top ten. Sequenced: memory CD4+ T cells sorted from blood. The receptor source for this set is a man younger than 45 in good health. CDR3s include the opening cysteine and the closing phenylalanine or tryptophan. D genes are given only for firm matches. Expanded clones are given a class, and other clones once, few, many or no size at all.

d_gene: TRBD2; v_gene: TRBV19; abundance: .; j_gene: TRBJ2-7; CDR3aa: CASSIDGGVEQYF; CDR3nt: TGTGCCAGTAGTATTGATGGGGGGGTCGAGCAGTACTTC
d_gene: TRBD2; v_gene: TRBV7-9; abundance: .; j_gene: TRBJ2-6; CDR3aa: CASSYAREAFGANVLTF; CDR3nt: TGTGCCAGCAGTTATGCTCGGGAGGCCTTTGGGGCCAACGTCCTGACTTTC
d_gene: .; v_gene: TRBV23-1; abundance: .; j_gene: TRBJ1-5; CDR3aa: CASSRGGEGYQPQHF; CDR3nt: TGCGCCAGCAGCCGGGGAGGGGAGGGATATCAGCCCCAGCATTTT
d_gene: .; v_gene: TRBV9; abundance: .; j_gene: TRBJ2-3; CDR3aa: CASSVGGARTDTQYF; CDR3nt: TGTGCCAGCAGCGTAGGCGGGGCTCGCACAGATACGCAGTATTTT
d_gene: TRBD2; v_gene: TRBV19; abundance: .; j_gene: TRBJ2-7; CDR3aa: CASSTSGSYEQYF; CDR3nt: TGTGCCAGTAGTACAAGCGGGAGCTACGAGCAGTACTTC
d_gene: .; v_gene: TRBV6-6; abundance: .; j_gene: TRBJ2-5; CDR3aa: CASNDRVEETQYF; CDR3nt: TGTGCCAGCAATGACAGAGTCGAAGAGACCCAGTACTTC
d_gene: TRBD1; v_gene: TRBV19; abundance: few; j_gene: TRBJ1-4; CDR3aa: CASATGRGEKLFF; CDR3nt: TGTGCCAGTGCGACAGGGCGAGGCGAAAAACTGTTTTTT
d_gene: .; v_gene: TRBV28; abundance: .; j_gene: TRBJ1-2; CDR3aa: CASSFPPRQRGNYGYTF; CDR3nt: TGTGCCAGCAGTTTCCCCCCCAGACAGCGCGGAAACTATGGCTACACCTTC
d_gene: .; v_gene: TRBV5-1; abundance: .; j_gene: TRBJ2-7; CDR3aa: CASSLNPGYEQYF; CDR3nt: TGCGCCAGCAGCTTGAATCCAGGGTACGAGCAGTACTTC
d_gene: TRBD2; v_gene: TRBV7-6; abundance: many; j_gene: TRBJ2-1; CDR3aa: CASSLGHAGGNEQFF; CDR3nt: TGTGCCAGCAGCTTAGGTCACGCGGGAGGGAATGAGCAGTTCTTC
d_gene: .; v_gene: TRBV19; abundance: .; j_gene: TRBJ1-5; CDR3aa: CASARRMGDQPQHF; CDR3nt: TGTGCCAGTGCAAGGAGGATGGGAGATCAGCCCCAGCATTTT
d_gene: TRBD1; v_gene: TRBV7-2; abundance: .; j_gene: TRBJ2-5; CDR3aa: CASSLLADRGLTQYF; CDR3nt: TGTGCCAGCAGCTTACTAGCGGACAGGGGATTGACCCAGTACTTC
d_gene: .; v_gene: TRBV5-8; abundance: once; j_gene: TRBJ2-3; CDR3aa: CASSLVSDTQYF; CDR3nt: TGTGCCAGCAGCTTGGTATCAGATACGCAGTATTTT
d_gene: .; v_gene: TRBV29-1; abundance: .; j_gene: TRBJ2-3; CDR3aa: CSVEWTDTQYF; CDR3nt: TGCAGCGTTGAATGGACGGATACGCAGTATTTT
d_gene: TRBD1; v_gene: TRBV6-1; abundance: .; j_gene: TRBJ2-5; CDR3aa: CASARDRGKETQYF; CDR3nt: TGTGCCAGCGCACGGGACAGGGGGAAAGAGACCCAGTACTTC
d_gene: TRBD1; v_gene: TRBV28; abundance: .; j_gene: TRBJ1-2; CDR3aa: CASSRPGQGAASQGYTF; CDR3nt: TGTGCCAGCAGTAGGCCGGGACAGGGGGCAGCATCGCAAGGCTACACCTTC
d_gene: TRBD2; v_gene: TRBV19; abundance: .; j_gene: TRBJ2-7; CDR3aa: CASSPGTSGRSNFYEQYF; CDR3nt: TGTGCCAGTAGTCCCGGGACTAGCGGGAGAAGTAATTTCTACGAGCAGTACTTC
d_gene: .; v_gene: TRBV5-6; abundance: .; j_gene: TRBJ2-3; CDR3aa: CASSLDSPGRDTQYF; CDR3nt: TGTGCCAGCAGCTTGGATAGTCCAGGGCGAGATACGCAGTATTTT
d_gene: .; v_gene: TRBV27; abundance: .; j_gene: TRBJ1-5; CDR3aa: CASSAPGGPQHF; CDR3nt: TGTGCCAGCAGTGCCCCCGGGGGGCCCCAGCATTTT
d_gene: .; v_gene: TRBV6-6; abundance: few; j_gene: TRBJ1-5; CDR3aa: CASSLMGVRQPQHF; CDR3nt: TGTGCCAGCAGTTTGATGGGGGTCCGTCAGCCCCAGCATTTT
d_gene: .; v_gene: TRBV21-1; abundance: .; j_gene: TRBJ2-7; CDR3aa: CASSKPASSSSYEQYF; CDR3nt: TGTGCCAGCAGCAAACCCGCCAGTTCGAGCTCCTACGAGCAGTACTTC
d_gene: .; v_gene: TRBV5-8; abundance: .; j_gene: TRBJ2-1; CDR3aa: CASSPVRGAYNEQFF; CDR3nt: TGTGCCAGCAGCCCTGTCAGGGGGGCCTACAATGAGCAGTTCTTC
d_gene: .; v_gene: TRBV29-1; abundance: .; j_gene: TRBJ1-1; CDR3aa: CSAGDGLGTKNTEAFF; CDR3nt: TGCAGCGCTGGGGACGGTTTAGGTACCAAGAACACTGAAGCTTTCTTT
d_gene: .; v_gene: TRBV5-1; abundance: medium-sized; j_gene: TRBJ2-7; CDR3aa: CASSLGASRSLYEQYF; CDR3nt: TGCGCCAGCAGCTTGGGAGCTTCCAGGAGCCTCTACGAGCAGTACTTC
d_gene: .; v_gene: TRBV7-6; abundance: .; j_gene: TRBJ2-1; CDR3aa: CASSLVILPTGLPDNEQFF; CDR3nt: TGTGCCAGCAGCTTAGTTATCTTACCGACAGGCCTACCGGACAATGAGCAGTTCTTC
d_gene: .; v_gene: TRBV2; abundance: .; j_gene: TRBJ1-1; CDR3aa: CASSPDWNTEAFF; CDR3nt: TGTGCCAGCAGTCCAGATTGGAACACTGAAGCTTTCTTT
d_gene: .; v_gene: TRBV29-1; abundance: once; j_gene: TRBJ1-2; CDR3aa: CSVEGAQGRYGYTF; CDR3nt: TGCAGCGTTGAAGGTGCCCAGGGGCGGTATGGCTACACCTTC
d_gene: .; v_gene: TRBV18; abundance: .; j_gene: TRBJ1-1; CDR3aa: CASSPERTVPEAFF; CDR3nt: TGTGCCAGCTCACCAGAGAGGACCGTGCCTGAAGCTTTCTTT
d_gene: TRBD2; v_gene: TRBV15; abundance: many; j_gene: TRBJ2-1; CDR3aa: CATSTYTSGRTNEQFF; CDR3nt: TGTGCCACCAGCACTTATACTAGCGGGAGAACCAATGAGCAGTTCTTC
d_gene: TRBD1; v_gene: TRBV9; abundance: .; j_gene: TRBJ1-1; CDR3aa: CASSVEGQGARAFF; CDR3nt: TGTGCCAGCAGCGTAGAGGGGCAGGGGGCGCGAGCTTTCTTT